This T cell receptor beta chain was recorded in a study of blood T cell repertoires in COVID-19. Study information: Acute and convalescent COVID-19 specimens originated in the United States, Italy and Spain. Nucleic acid was either cDNA or gDNA, and it came from T cells, B-cell-depleted T cells, or PBMCs.

In the original analysis: Counts of nucleated cells, estimated from reference gene primer amplification, were obtained. Profiling relied on immunoSEQ multiplex PCR, and the TCRdb table lists in-frame clones only, not all of them. D and trimming come from the DNA, and the V and J calls and clone size come from that table. The repertoire holds more than 100,000 clones, with 70% to 80% as singletons. The source material was peripheral blood. The clonotype was recovered from a woman older than 75 with acute or convalescent COVID-19.

CDR3 DNA: TGTGCCAGCAGTCGACTACAACCCAACTATGGCTACACCTTC. It specifies CASSRLQPNYGYTF. The chain recombines TRBV6-2 or TRBV6-3 with TRBJ1-2; no clear D. The ends were cut back, 5 bases at V and 2 bases at J, with 12 bases in the middle. CDR3 length equals 14 residues. From germline, CDR1 is MNHEY and CDR2 SVGEGT.